This T cell receptor beta chain was identified during a study of blood T cell repertoires in COVID-19. Study-wide background: PBMCs, B-cell-depleted T cells, or T cells provided the cDNA or gDNA that made up the material.

Recruits, aged roughly 18 to 100 years, lived in approximately 26 US areas. Donors were grouped by their self-reported clinical history. The data were produced by immunoSEQ multiplex PCR, yet TCRdb's version contains in-frame clones alone and is incomplete. Here the sample spans 200,000 to 250,000 clones, around 90% being singletons. Sequenced input: PBMCs or T cells enriched from blood (not recorded which). The TCR comes from a young woman who had been exposed to COVID-19.

The CDR3 region has the DNA TGTGCCAGCAGTGATGGGGGGATTGCAGAGCAGTACTTC. This gives the protein CASSDGGIAEQYF. The rearrangement uses TRBV6-1 and TRBJ2-7, with D perhaps matching TRBD2 (6 bases). The CDR3 covers 13 residues. Trimming removed 3 bases from V and 7 bases from J, with 13 bases in between. Germline CDR1 and CDR2: MNHNS and SASEGT.